The clone carrying this TCR beta chain appeared once. The sample is drawn from a study of T cell changes during pregnancy in multiple sclerosis. The CDR3 consists of 16 residues. The ends were cut back, 3 bases at V and 1 base at J, with 13 bases in the middle. Germline CDR1 reads MDHEN; CDR2 reads SYDVKM. Assay: immunoSEQ multiplex PCR; the TCRdb copy retains only in-frame clones and omits some. The sample has about 32,000 clones; about nine tenths are singletons. The sequenced sample was CD8+ T cells from peripheral blood mononuclear cells, obtained in the first trimester of pregnancy. The clonotype was recovered from a female donor with multiple sclerosis, enrolled in a pregnancy study. This chain uses TRBV28 with TRBJ1-3; D remains ambiguous. The CDR3 region is CASSFEGVASGNTIYF. CDR3 coding DNA: TGTGCCAGCAGTTTTGAGGGAGTGGCGTCTGGAAACACCATATATTTT.